Listed here are 8 T cell receptor beta chains from one sample, sequenced in a study of blood T cell repertoires in COVID-19. Only in-frame clones appear in the TCRdb table, and some are missing; sequencing was by immunoSEQ multiplex PCR. The data contain 200,000 to 300,000 clones, 80% to 90% of them singletons. Sequenced: peripheral blood. The receptors were gathered from a man in his forties or fifties who had recovered from COVID-19.

The chain couples TRBV7-2 to TRBJ2-5, with TRBD2 as a possible D gene (6 bases). Germline CDR1 and CDR2: SGHTA and FQGNSA. CDR3 size: 14 residues. With 7 bases removed from V and 4 bases from J, the gap between germline ends came to 16 bases. DNA for the CDR3: TGTGCCAGCACCTTTTTGGGGGGAGGAGAGACCCAGTACTTC. It yields the protein CASTFLGGGETQYF.

The chain is built from TRBV11-2 and TRBJ2-1; 12 bases are a match to TRBD1. The CDR3 sequence is 16 residues long. Looked up from germline, CDR1 is SGHAT and CDR2 is FQNNGV. J was trimmed by 9 bases and V by 3 bases; bases with no gene match: 9. Here the CDR3 DNA reads TGTGCCAGCAGCTTTATCGGGGGACAGGGGGCTGGTGAGCAGTTCTTC. It translates to CASSFIGGQGAGEQFF.

CDR3 in DNA: TGTGCCAGCAGCCGCAGGGGAGAGACCCAGTACTTC. Its translation: CASSRRGETQYF. V and J are TRBV3-1 (or the pseudogene TRBV3-2) and TRBJ2-5; D possibly corresponds to TRBD1 (6 bases). Per the germline V gene, CDR1 is LGHDT and CDR2 is YNNKEL (reference sequence). The CDR3 covers 12 residues. Trimming shortened V by 4 bases and J by 4 bases, and 7 bases separated the two germline ends.

The chain has TRBV18 and TRBJ1-3; TRBD1 might be the D (6 bases). This CDR3 region has 20 residues. With 2 bases removed from V and 0 bases from J, the gap between germline ends came to 23 bases. Germline V CDR1 and CDR2: KGHSH, LQKENI. The CDR3 DNA reads TGTGCCAGCTCACCAAGGCTGGGACAAAGACTCATTCCCTCTGGAAACACCATATATTTT. Protein sequence: CASSPRLGQRLIPSGNTIYF.

The V call is TRBV6-2 or TRBV6-3, the J call TRBJ2-7, with 9 bases aligning to TRBD1. The CDR3 sequence is 15 residues long. The junction had 8 bases not matched to a gene; V was cut back by 6 bases and J by 2 bases. CDR1 and CDR2 from the germline V gene are MNHEY and SVGEGT. The CDR3 sequence is CASSLRDREPYEQYF. CDR3 DNA sequence: TGTGCCAGCAGCCTCCGGGACAGGGAACCCTACGAGCAGTACTTC.

The chain couples TRBV2 to TRBJ1-2; 10 bases align to TRBD1. Germline loops: CDR1 SNHLY, CDR2 FYNNEI. This CDR3 region has 14 residues. Trimming cost V 4 bases and J 3 bases; bases outside gene matches: 2. The CDR3 spells CASSGQGADYGYTF. The CDR3 DNA is TGTGCCAGCAGTGGACAGGGGGCCGACTATGGCTACACCTTC. Supplemented by reference TRBV2 and TRBJ1-2, the full variable domain reads EPEVTQTPSHQVTQMGQEVILRCVPISNHLYFYWYRQILGQKVEFLVSFYNNEISEKSEIFDDQFSVERPDGSNFTLKIRSTKLEDSAMYFCASSGQGADYGYTFGSGTRLTVV.

The rearrangement uses TRBV30 and TRBJ1-2; no clear D. CDR3 size: 13 residues. The V and J ends lost 6 bases and 8 bases respectively, with 19 bases between them. Germline V gene lookup returns CDR1 GTSNPN and CDR2 SVGIG (reference sequence). The CDR3 here is CACWRPREGGYTF. CDR3 DNA: TGTGCCTGTTGGAGGCCCCGGGAGGGAGGCTACACCTTC.

The chain joins TRBV12-3 or TRBV12-4 to TRBJ1-4; unclear D gene. V gave up 10 bases and J gave up 8 bases, with 11 bases separating them. This CDR3 contains 11 residues. This chain's CDR3 is CATSLREKLFF. DNA for the CDR3: TGTGCCACCTCACTCCGCGAAAAACTGTTTTTT.